The source of this T cell receptor (beta chain) is a study of chemoradiotherapy in HPV16-positive cancers. Study-wide results and caveats: Functional assays defining HPV-specific T cells used only a couple of HPV16-positive patients. HPV-responsive T-cell expansion during chemoradiotherapy was linked to improved recurrence-free survival in HPV16-positive patients. Candidate HPV-specific clones and E7-related TCR motifs grew in tumor during treatment.

Repertoires were sampled repeatedly during chemoradiotherapy. The CDR3 covers 15 residues. Trimming stripped 2 bases from V and 6 bases from J, with 14 bases between. The V gene's germline CDR1 is SNHLY and CDR2 FYNNEI. With regard to this clone: Its matching antigen is unknown.

Only in-frame clones appear in the TCRdb table, and some are missing; sequencing was by immunoSEQ multiplex PCR. The table has 2,000 to 3,000 clones, 80% to 85% seen once. This clonotype was sampled from a human donor with HPV-associated anogenital cancer. The chain recombines TRBV2 with TRBJ1-5; D may be TRBD1 (6 bases). This specimen consisted of tumor tissue, obtained from a patient who underwent chemoradiotherapy. The CDR3 loop reads CASSETGHSSQPQHF. The CDR3 DNA reads TGTGCCAGCAGTGAAACGGGACACTCAAGTCAGCCCCAGCATTTT.